Listed below are T cell receptor beta chains from one sample, sequenced in a study of CD8+ T cells in alopecia areata. The repertoire was sequenced with immunoSEQ multiplex PCR; TCRdb's copy has only in-frame clones and lacks some. The sample lists some 190,000 clones; around 60% were seen once. This specimen consisted of CD4+ T cells sorted from blood, obtained at week 4, from a patient treated with tofacitinib. The receptors were sampled from a human donor with alopecia areata. Both conserved end residues are trimmed from each CDR3.

V | CDR3
TRBV6-5 | ASSYATALNYGYT
TRBV7-9 | ASRKVQETQY
TRBV27 | ASRRGFGGNQPQH
TRBV7-2 | ASSATSGTSTDTQY
TRBV30 | AWSARLTSGSSYEQY
TRBV7-9 | ASSSAFLVYNEQF
TRBV10-3 | AISEGWDEQF
TRBV29-1 | SVADRGVDQPQH
TRBV28 | ASSFWGSNTGELF
TRBV6-5 | ASSYRGGGPL
TRBV5-1 | ASSLALGSTEAF
TRBV30 | AWGLAGGLYNEQF
TRBV20-1 | SASPPDTQY
TRBV5-1 | ASSTGGTEAF
TRBV28 | ASSLGTYEQY
TRBV25-1 | ASSLQPGQGANTEAF
TRBV18 | ASSPFRLAGNEQF
TRBV27 | ASSRGRRADTQY
TRBV29-1 | SVEGSGANTGELF
TRBV29-1 | SVEENDRRGEQY
TRBV30 | AWRTRTGMNTEAF
TRBV5-1 | ASSLGTGYEETQY
TRBV15 | ATSRDVDQPQH
TRBV10-3 | AISGTGTTTEAF
TRBV19 | ASSMAGTQSSYEQY
TRBV7-9 | ASSFIGEGGYT
TRBV30 | AWTASLRASYEQY
TRBV9 | ASSPDSPASGNTIY
TRBV11-2 | ASTSSPYGVY
TRBV29-1 | SVVGGPRDTEAF
TRBV11-2 | ASSQRTSGSSTDTQY
TRBV30 | AWSVEDRTDEQY